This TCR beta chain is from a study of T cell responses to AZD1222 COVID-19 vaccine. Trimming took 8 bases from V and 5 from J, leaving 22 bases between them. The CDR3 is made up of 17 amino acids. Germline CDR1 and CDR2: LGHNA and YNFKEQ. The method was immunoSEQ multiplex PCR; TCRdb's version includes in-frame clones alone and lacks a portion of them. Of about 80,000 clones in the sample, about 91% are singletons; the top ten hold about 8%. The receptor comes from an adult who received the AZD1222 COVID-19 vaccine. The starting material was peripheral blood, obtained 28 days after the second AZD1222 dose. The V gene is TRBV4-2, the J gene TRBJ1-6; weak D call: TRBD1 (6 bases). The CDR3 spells CASGGGIALLNNSPLHF. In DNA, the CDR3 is TGTGCCAGCGGAGGGGGAATCGCACTCCTAAATAATTCACCCCTCCACTTT.